This T cell receptor beta chain was captured in a study of blood T cell repertoires in COVID-19. Study as a whole: Specimens from acute and convalescent COVID-19 originated in the United States, Italy and Spain.

V lost 3 bases, J lost 0 bases, and 12 bases lay in between. The CDR3 has 15 amino acids. CDR1 and CDR2 from the germline V gene are SGHRS and YFSETQ. Authors' processing steps: Using reference gene primer amplification, nucleated cell counts were estimated. The repertoire was sequenced with immunoSEQ multiplex PCR; TCRdb's copy has only in-frame clones and lacks some. The D gene and trimming were derived from the DNA, and the V and J assignments and clone size from that table. The profile shows a few hundred thousand clones, around 93% of them singletons. The receptor was isolated from a human donor in a cohort exposed to, infected with or recovered from COVID-19 (not recorded which). The donor label of this sample is uncertain. The specimen was PBMCs or T cells enriched from blood (not recorded which). The V gene is TRBV5-1, the J gene TRBJ1-1, with D uncertain. The DNA of the CDR3 is TGCGCCAGCAGCTGGGGAGGGAATCTGAACACTGAAGCTTTCTTT. It specifies CASSWGGNLNTEAFF.